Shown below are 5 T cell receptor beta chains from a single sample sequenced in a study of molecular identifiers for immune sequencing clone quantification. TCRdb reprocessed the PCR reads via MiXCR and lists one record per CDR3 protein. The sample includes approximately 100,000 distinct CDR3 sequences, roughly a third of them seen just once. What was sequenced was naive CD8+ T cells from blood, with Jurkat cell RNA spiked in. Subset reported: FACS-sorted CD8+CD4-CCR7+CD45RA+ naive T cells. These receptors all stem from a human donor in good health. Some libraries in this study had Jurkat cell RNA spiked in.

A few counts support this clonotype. The CDR3 protein is CASSYSTSGSSYEQYF. DNA for the CDR3: TGTGCCAGCAGTTACTCGACTAGCGGGAGTAGCTACGAGCAGTACTTC. V usage is TRBV6-5 and J usage is TRBJ2-7; 12 positions agree with TRBD2. J gave up 3 bases and V 0 bases, and 3 bases lay outside the gene matches. In germline, CDR1 is MNHEY, CDR2 SVGAGI. CDR3 length equals 16 residues.

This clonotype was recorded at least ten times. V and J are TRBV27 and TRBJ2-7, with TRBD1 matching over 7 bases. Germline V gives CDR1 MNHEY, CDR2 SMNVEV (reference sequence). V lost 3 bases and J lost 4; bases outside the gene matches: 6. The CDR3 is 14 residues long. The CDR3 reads CASSLLGTVYEQYF. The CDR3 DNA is TGTGCCAGCAGTTTGCTCGGGACAGTGTACGAGCAGTACTTC.

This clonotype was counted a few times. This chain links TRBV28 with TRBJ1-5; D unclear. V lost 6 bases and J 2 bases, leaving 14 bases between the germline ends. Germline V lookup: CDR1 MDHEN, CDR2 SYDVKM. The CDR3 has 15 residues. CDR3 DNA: TGTGCCAGCAGCACCCTGCCGTATGGCAATCAGCCCCAGCATTTT. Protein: CASSTLPYGNQPQHF.

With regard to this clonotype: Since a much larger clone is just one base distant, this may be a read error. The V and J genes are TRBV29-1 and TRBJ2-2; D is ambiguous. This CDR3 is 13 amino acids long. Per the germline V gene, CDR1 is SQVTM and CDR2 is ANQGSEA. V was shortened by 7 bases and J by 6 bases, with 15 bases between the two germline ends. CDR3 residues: CSALTGIPGELFF. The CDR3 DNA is TGCAGCGCCTTGACTGGGATTCCCGGGGAGCTGTTTTTT.

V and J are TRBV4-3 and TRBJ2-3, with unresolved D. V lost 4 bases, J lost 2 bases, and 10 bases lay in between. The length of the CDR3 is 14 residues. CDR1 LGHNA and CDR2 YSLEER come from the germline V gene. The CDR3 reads CASSLEADTDTQYF. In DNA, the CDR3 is TGCGCCAGCAGCCTAGAGGCCGACACAGATACGCAGTATTTT.